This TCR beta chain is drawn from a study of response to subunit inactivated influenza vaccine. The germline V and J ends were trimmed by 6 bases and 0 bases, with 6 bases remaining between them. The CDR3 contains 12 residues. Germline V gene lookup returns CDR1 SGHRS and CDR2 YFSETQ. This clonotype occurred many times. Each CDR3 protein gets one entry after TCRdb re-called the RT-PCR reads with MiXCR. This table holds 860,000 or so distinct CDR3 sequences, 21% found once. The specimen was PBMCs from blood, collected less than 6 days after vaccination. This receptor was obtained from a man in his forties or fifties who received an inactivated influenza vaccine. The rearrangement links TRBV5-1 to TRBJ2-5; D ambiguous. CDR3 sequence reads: CASTSNQETQYF. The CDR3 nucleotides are TGCGCCAGCACGTCGAACCAAGAGACCCAGTACTTC.